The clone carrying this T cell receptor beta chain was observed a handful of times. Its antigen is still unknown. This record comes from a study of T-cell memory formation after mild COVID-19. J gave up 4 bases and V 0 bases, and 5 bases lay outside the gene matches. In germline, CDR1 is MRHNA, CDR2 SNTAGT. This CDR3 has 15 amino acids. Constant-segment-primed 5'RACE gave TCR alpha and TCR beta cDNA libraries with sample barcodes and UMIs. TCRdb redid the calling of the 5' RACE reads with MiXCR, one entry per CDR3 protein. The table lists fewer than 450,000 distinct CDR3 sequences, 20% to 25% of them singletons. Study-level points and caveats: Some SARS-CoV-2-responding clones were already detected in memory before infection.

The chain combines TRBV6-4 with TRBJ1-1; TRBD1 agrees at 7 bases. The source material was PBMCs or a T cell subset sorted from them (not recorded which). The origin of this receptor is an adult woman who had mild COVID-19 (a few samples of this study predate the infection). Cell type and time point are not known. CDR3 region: CASSDSRQGATEAFF. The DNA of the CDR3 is TGTGCCAGCAGTGACTCGAGACAGGGAGCCACTGAAGCTTTCTTT.